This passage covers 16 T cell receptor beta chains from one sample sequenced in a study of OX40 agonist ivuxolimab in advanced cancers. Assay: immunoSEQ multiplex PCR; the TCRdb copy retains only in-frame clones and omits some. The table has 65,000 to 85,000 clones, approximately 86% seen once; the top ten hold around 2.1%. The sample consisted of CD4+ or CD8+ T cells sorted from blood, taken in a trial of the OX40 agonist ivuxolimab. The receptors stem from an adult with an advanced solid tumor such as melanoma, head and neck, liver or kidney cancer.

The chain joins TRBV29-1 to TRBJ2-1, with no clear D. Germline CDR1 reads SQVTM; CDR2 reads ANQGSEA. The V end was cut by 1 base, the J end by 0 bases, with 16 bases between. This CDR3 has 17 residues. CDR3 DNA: TGCAGCGTTGAAGTAACCCCGGCCTGGAGCTCCTACAATGAGCAGTTCTTC. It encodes CSVEVTPAWSSYNEQFF.

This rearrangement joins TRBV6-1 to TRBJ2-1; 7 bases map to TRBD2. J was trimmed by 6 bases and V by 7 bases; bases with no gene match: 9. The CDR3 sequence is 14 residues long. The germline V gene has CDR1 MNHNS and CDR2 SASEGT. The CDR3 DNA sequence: TGTGCCAGCAAACGGGAGGAGGTTTCCAATGAGCAGTTCTTC. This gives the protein CASKREEVSNEQFF.

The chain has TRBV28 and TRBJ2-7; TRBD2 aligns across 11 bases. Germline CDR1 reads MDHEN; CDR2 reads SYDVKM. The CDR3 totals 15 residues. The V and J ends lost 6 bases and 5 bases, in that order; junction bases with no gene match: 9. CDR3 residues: CASRRRTSGSNEQYF. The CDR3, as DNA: TGTGCCAGCAGACGTCGAACTAGCGGGAGTAACGAGCAGTACTTC.

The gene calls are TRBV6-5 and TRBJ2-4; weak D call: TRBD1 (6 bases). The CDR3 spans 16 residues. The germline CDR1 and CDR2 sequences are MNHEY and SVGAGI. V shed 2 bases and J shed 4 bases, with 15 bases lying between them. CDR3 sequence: CASSYVFAGAKNIQYF. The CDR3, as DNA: TGTGCCAGCAGTTACGTTTTTGCAGGGGCAAAAAACATTCAGTACTTC.

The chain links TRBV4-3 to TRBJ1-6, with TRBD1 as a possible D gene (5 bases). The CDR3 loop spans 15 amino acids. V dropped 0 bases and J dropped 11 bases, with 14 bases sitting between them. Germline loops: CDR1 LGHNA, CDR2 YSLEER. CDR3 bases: TGCGCCAGCAGCCAAGAGAGAACAGCGGGGGCACCCCTCCACTTT. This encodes CASSQERTAGAPLHF.

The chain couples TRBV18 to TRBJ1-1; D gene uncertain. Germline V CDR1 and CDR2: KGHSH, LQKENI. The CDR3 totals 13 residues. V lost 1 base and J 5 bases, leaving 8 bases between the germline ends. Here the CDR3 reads CASSPRQDTEAFF. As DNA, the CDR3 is TGTGCCAGCTCACCACGGCAGGATACTGAAGCTTTCTTT. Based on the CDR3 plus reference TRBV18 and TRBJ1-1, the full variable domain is NAGVMQNPRHLVRRRGQEARLRCSPMKGHSHVYWYRQLPEEGLKFMVYLQKENIIDESGMPKERFSAEFPKEGPSILRIQQVVRGDSAAYFCASSPRQDTEAFFGQGTRLTVV.

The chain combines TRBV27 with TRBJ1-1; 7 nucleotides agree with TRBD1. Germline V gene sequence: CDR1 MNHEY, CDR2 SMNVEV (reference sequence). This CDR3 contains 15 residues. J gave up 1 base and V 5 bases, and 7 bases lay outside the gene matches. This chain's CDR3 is CASSDQTGPNTEAFF. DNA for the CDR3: TGTGCCAGCAGTGATCAGACAGGGCCGAACACTGAAGCTTTCTTT.

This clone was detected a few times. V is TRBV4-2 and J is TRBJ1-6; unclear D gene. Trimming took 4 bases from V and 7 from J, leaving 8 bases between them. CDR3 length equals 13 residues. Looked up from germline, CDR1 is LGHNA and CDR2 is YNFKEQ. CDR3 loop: CASSRAANSPLHF. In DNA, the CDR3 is TGTGCCAGCAGCCGGGCAGCGAATTCACCCCTCCACTTT.

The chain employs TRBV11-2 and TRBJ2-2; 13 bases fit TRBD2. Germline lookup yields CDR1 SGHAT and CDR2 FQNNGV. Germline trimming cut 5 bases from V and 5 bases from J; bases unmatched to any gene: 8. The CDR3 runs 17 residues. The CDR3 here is CASSTGLAGVRTGELFF. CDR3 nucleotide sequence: TGTGCCAGCAGCACTGGACTAGCGGGAGTTCGTACCGGGGAGCTGTTTTTT.

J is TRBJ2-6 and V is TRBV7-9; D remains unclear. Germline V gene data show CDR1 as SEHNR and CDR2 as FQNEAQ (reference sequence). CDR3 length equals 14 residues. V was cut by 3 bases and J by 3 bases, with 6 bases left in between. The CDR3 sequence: CASSFIGGANVLTF. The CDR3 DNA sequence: TGTGCCAGCAGCTTCATCGGTGGGGCCAACGTCCTGACTTTC.

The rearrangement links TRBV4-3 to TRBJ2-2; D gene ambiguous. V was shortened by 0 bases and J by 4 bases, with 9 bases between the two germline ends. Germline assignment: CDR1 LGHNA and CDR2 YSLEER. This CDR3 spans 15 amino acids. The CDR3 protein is CASSQDYHRTGELFF. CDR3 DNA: TGCGCCAGCAGCCAAGATTACCATCGCACCGGGGAGCTGTTTTTT.

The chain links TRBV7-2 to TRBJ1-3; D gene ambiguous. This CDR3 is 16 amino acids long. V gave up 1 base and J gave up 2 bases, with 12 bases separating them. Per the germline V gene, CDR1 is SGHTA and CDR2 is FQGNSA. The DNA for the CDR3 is TGTGCCAGCAGCTTAGGGCAGCCCTTAACTGGAAACACCATATATTTT. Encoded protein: CASSLGQPLTGNTIYF.

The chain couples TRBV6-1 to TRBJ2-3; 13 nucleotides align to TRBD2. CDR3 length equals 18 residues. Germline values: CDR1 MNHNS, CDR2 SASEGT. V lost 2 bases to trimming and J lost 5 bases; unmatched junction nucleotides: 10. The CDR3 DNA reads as TGTGCCAGCAGTGAATATTGGACTAGCGGGAGAGCAAGAGATACGCAGTATTTT. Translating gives CASSEYWTSGRARDTQYF.

For the CDR3, the DNA is TGTGCCAGCAGCCAACGACAGGGTCAGGGCGGGGCCAACGTCCTGACTTTC. It translates to CASSQRQGQGGANVLTF. The gene calls are TRBV5-4 and TRBJ2-6; the match to TRBD1 covers 7 bases. This CDR3 has 17 amino acids. From germline, CDR1 is SGHNT and CDR2 YYREEE (reference sequence). V was pared by 4 bases and J by 4 bases, with 11 bases of the junction left unmatched.

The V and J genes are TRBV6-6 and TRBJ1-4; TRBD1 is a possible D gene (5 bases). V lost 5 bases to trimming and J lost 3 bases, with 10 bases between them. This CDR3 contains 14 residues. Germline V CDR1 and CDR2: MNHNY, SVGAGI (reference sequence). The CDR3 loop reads CASSTRGANEKLFF. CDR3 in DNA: TGTGCCAGCAGTACCCGGGGGGCTAATGAAAAACTGTTTTTT.

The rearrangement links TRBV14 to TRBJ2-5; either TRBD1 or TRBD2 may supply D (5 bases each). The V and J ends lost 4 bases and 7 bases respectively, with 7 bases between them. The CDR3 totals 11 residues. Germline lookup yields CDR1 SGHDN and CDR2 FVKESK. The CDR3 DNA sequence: TGTGCCAGCAGCCGAGGGGTGACCCAGTACTTC. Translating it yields CASSRGVTQYF. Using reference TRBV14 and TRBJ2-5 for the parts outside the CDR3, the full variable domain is EAGVTQFPSHSVIEKGQTVTLRCDPISGHDNLYWYRRVMGKEIKFLLHFVKESKQDESGMPNNRFLAERTGGTYSTLKVQPAELEDSGVYFCASSRGVTQYFGPGTRLLVL.